This TCR beta chain comes out of a study of CD8 T cells in Susac syndrome (dated by TCRdb to 2018 to 2020). For the study in its entirety: Among the Susac syndrome patients who were sequenced, clinically active disease was present in over 5 and clinical remission was observed in roughly eight. CD8+ T cell repertoire clonality was compared between 12 healthy donors, some 14 Susac syndrome patients and fewer than 19 multiple sclerosis patients. Whether CD8+ T cell activation and differentiation in Susac syndrome was antigen driven was tested using repertoire sequencing. At blood withdrawal, Susac syndrome patients were either therapy-naive, taking corticosteroids (in some cases with IVIg as well), or taking IVIg alone. What the work shows at the level of the full study, not this receptor alone: The TCR sequencing and HLA analysis was acknowledged to have included a relatively small number of individuals. Looking at Susac-specific public clones, the researchers identified about 15 in the total CD8+ repertoire and roughly 5 in the CD8+ TEMRA repertoire. Clonal expansion was observed in Susac syndrome CD8+ repertoires, with the highest expansion in CD8+ TEMRA cells and greater expansion in clinically active than in remitting patients.

Peripheral blood CD8+ and CD4+ T cells from healthy donors, Susac syndrome patients and multiple sclerosis patients were profiled using high-throughput TCR beta sequencing. Susac syndrome patients met recently defined diagnostic criteria for definite or probable disease. Bulk CD8+ and CD4+ T cells were purified magnetically by negative isolation, whereas CD8+ TEMRA cells were enriched by FACS. Blood was collected in EDTA tubes and processed within 24 hours, with PBMCs isolated through density gradient centrifugation. PBMCs intended for TCR sequencing were frozen in liquid nitrogen and were later thawed in a 37 degrees C water bath. The sorted or isolated CD4+, CD8+ and CD8+ TEMRA cells had a purity of 90% or higher. RNA was extracted with the RNeasy kit and roughly 0.45 to 1 ug was reverse transcribed using random hexamers. TCR beta CDR3 regions were amplified with the immunoSEQ multiplex PCR assay covering 54 Vbeta and 13 Jbeta segments. PCR amplification bias was corrected using a synthetic template baseline for primer optimization and computational correction. The authors' pipeline ran thus. Only productive sequences were kept, with reads annotated to V, D and J genes according to IMGT and analyzed in immunoSEQ Analyzer. To calculate clonality, Shannon entropy was normalized by log2 of the number of productive unique sequences and then subtracted from one. Public and private clones were assessed among the 100 most prevalent clones of each patient and control. Clones were defined as Susac-specific when absent from the healthy and MS cohorts, from roughly 1,000 published viral clones and from other ImmuneACCESS disease sequences. The raw public reads went through TCRdb reprocessing: fastp at Q25, MiXCR clone calling, in-frame beta chains kept. One record per CDR3 amino acid sequence lists the most common genes and DNA. TCRdb's processing, not the authors' own work, is the source of the V and J calls. The sample includes about 83,000 distinct CDR3 sequences, with about 95% observed a single time. Approximately 0.42% of the sample is held by the ten biggest clonotypes.

Inclusive of the bounding cysteine and phenylalanine, the CDR3 is 14 residues long. The read is trimmed to its CDR3 DNA, 42 bases read in frame from base 1. Clipping removes 6 bases from V and 9 bases from J, with 12 as the unmatched junction base count. CDR1 and CDR2 (SQVTM, ANQGSEA) derive from the germline V gene. As for this clonotype: The antigen this receptor binds is unknown. It has no much larger one-base neighbor in the sample; base qualities were not kept.

Source material: CD8+ T cells from PBMCs. The source is a human donor with Susac syndrome. The chain is assembled from TRBV29-1 and TRBJ2-1, with TRBD2 matching 9 junction bases. In nucleotides, the sequence is TGCAGCGTCCAAAATAGCGGGAGCGGGGGTGAGCAGTTCTTC. It encodes CSVQNSGSGGEQFF.